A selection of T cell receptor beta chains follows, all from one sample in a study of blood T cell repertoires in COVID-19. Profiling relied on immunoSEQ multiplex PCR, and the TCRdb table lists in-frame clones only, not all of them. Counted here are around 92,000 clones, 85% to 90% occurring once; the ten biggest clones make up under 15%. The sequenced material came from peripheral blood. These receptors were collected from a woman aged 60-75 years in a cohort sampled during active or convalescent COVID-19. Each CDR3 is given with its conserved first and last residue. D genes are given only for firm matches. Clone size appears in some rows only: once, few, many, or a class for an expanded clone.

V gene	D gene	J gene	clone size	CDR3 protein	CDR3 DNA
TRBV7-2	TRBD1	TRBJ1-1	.	CASSPKTGSREAFF	TGTGCCAGCAGCCCCAAGACAGGGTCCCGTGAAGCTTTCTTT
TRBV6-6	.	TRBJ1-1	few	CASSSRADTEAFF	TGTGCCAGCAGTTCCAGGGCCGACACTGAAGCTTTCTTT
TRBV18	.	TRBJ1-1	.	CASSPDRGYTEAFF	TGTGCCAGCTCCCCAGACAGAGGCTACACTGAAGCTTTCTTT
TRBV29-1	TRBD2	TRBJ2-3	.	CSVTLAGTSDTQYF	TGCAGCGTTACACTAGCGGGGACGTCAGATACGCAGTATTTT
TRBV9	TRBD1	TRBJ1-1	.	CASSAGTGITEAFF	TGTGCCAGCAGCGCAGGGACAGGGATAACTGAAGCTTTCTTT
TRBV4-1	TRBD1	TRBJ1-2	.	CASSQDLGQGSYGYTF	TGCGCCAGCAGCCAAGATCTCGGACAGGGTTCCTATGGCTACACCTTC
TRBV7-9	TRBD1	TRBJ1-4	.	CASSSRDRVDGNEKLFF	TGTGCCAGCAGCTCCCGGGACAGGGTTGACGGCAATGAAAAACTGTTTTTT
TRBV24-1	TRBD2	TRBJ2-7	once	CATSDLTSGIDEQYF	TGTGCCACCAGTGATTTGACTAGCGGGATTGACGAGCAGTACTTC
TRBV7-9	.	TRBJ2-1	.	CASSLDGTPNNEQFF	TGTGCCAGCAGCTTAGACGGGACACCTAACAATGAGCAGTTCTTC
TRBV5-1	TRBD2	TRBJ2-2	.	CASSFSGANTGELFF	TGCGCCAGCAGCTTCAGCGGGGCCAACACCGGGGAGCTGTTTTTT
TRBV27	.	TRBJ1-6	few	CASRSLANSPLHF	TGTGCCAGCCGCTCCTTGGCTAATTCACCCCTCCACTTT
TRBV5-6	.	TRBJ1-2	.	CASSVPYRIRGNYGYTF	TGTGCCAGCAGCGTCCCGTACAGGATAAGGGGCAACTATGGCTACACCTTC
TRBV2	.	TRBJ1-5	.	CASSYNADLAQHF	TGTGCCAGCAGTTATAATGCGGATTTGGCCCAGCATTTT
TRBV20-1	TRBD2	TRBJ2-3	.	CSASAGGSHRTDTQYF	TGCAGTGCTAGTGCGGGAGGGTCCCACCGCACAGATACGCAGTATTTT
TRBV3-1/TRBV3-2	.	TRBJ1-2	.	CASSQEGRGLGGYTF	TGTGCCAGCAGCCAAGAGGGGCGGGGACTGGGGGGCTACACCTTC
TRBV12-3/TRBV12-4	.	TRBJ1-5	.	CASSYRENQPQHF	TGTGCCAGCAGTTACAGGGAGAATCAGCCCCAGCATTTT
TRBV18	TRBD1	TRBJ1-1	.	CASSPTGGPEAFF	TGTGCCAGCTCACCGACAGGGGGCCCTGAAGCTTTCTTT
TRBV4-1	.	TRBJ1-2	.	CASSQEWGGGYTF	TGCGCCAGCAGCCAAGAGTGGGGGGGTGGCTACACCTTC
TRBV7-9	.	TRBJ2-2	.	CASTLQRTGELFF	TGTGCCAGCACCCTACAGCGGACCGGGGAGCTGTTTTTT
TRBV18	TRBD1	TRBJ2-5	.	CASSPGTGNLQETQYF	TGTGCCAGCTCTCCCGGGACAGGGAATCTCCAAGAGACCCAGTACTTC
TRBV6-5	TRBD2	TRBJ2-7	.	CASRGLAGAHEQYF	TGTGCCAGCAGGGGACTAGCGGGAGCACACGAGCAGTACTTC
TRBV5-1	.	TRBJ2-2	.	CASSSTGRGTGELFF	TGCGCCAGCAGCTCGACAGGTCGTGGAACCGGGGAGCTGTTTTTT
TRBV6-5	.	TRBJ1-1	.	CASSVHRGEAFF	TGTGCCAGCAGCGTTCATCGGGGTGAAGCTTTCTTT
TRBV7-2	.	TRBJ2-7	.	CASSPRESSYEQYF	TGTGCCAGCAGCCCAAGGGAGAGCTCCTACGAGCAGTACTTC
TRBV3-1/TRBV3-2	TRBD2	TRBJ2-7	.	CASGNSGGAHEQYF	TGTGCCAGCGGAAATAGCGGGGGGGCCCACGAGCAGTACTTC
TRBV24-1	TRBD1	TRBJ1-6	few	CATSAGGQGSPLHF	TGTGCCACCAGTGCAGGGGGGCAGGGTTCACCCCTCCACTTT
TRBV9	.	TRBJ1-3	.	CASSVGTASGNTIYF	TGTGCCAGCAGCGTAGGTACAGCCTCTGGAAACACCATATATTTT
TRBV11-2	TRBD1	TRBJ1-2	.	CASSLVGTATNYGYTF	TGTGCCAGCAGCTTAGTCGGGACAGCAACTAACTATGGCTACACCTTC
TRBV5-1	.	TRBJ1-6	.	CASSLAGLNSPLHF	TGCGCCAGCAGCTTGGCGGGTCTTAATTCACCCCTCCACTTT
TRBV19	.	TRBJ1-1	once	CASGKTTRTEAFF	TGTGCCAGTGGTAAAACCACTCGCACTGAAGCTTTCTTT
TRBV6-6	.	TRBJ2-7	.	CASSYKDTPYEQYF	TGTGCCAGCAGTTACAAGGACACCCCCTACGAGCAGTACTTC
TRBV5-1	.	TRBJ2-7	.	CASSVGGREYF	TGCGCCAGCAGCGTCGGGGGACGGGAGTACTTC
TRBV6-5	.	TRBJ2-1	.	CASNPDRNEQFF	TGTGCCAGCAACCCTGACAGAAATGAGCAGTTCTTC
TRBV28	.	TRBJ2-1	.	CASSSPRWRVRAYNEQFF	TGTGCCAGCAGTTCCCCCCGCTGGCGGGTTCGGGCCTACAATGAGCAGTTCTTC
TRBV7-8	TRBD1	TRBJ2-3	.	CASSLVLRGTDTQYF	TGTGCCAGCAGCTTAGTACTCAGGGGGACAGATACGCAGTATTTT
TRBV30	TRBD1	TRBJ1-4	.	CAWRDGTVKGEKLFF	TGTGCCTGGAGGGACGGGACAGTCAAGGGAGAAAAACTGTTTTTT
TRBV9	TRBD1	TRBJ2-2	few	CASSVPGTGATGELFF	TGTGCCAGCAGCGTCCCCGGGACAGGGGCCACCGGGGAGCTGTTTTTT
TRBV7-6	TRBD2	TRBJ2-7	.	CASSLVAGAGEQYF	TGTGCCAGCAGCTTAGTGGCGGGAGCGGGGGAGCAGTACTTC
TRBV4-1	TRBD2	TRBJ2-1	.	CASSQDGRLAGRNEQFF	TGCGCCAGCAGCCAAGACGGTAGACTAGCGGGACGGAATGAGCAGTTCTTC
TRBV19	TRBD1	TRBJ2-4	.	CASRGTEVNIQYF	TGTGCCAGTAGGGGGACAGAAGTAAACATTCAGTACTTC
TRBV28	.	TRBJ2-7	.	CASSLQGSYEQYF	TGTGCCAGCAGTTTACAGGGGTCCTACGAGCAGTACTTC
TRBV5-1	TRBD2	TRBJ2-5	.	CASRSSGVEETQYF	TGCGCCAGCAGATCTAGCGGGGTAGAAGAGACCCAGTACTTC
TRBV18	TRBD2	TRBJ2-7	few	CASSSEAGGYEQYF	TGTGCCAGCTCGTCAGAGGCGGGGGGCTACGAGCAGTACTTC